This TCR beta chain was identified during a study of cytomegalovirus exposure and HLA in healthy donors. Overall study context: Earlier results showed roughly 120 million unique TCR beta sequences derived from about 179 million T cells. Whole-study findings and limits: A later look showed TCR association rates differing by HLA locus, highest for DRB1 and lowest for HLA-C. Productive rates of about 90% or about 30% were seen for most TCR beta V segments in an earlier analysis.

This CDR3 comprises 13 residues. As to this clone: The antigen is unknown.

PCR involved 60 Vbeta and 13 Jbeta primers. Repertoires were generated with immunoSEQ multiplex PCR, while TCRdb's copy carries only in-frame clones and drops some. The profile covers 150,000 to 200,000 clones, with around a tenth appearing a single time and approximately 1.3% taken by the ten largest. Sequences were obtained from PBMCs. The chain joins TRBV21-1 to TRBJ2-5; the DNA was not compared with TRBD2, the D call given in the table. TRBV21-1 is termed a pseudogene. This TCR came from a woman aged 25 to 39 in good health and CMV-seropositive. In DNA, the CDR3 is TGTGCCAGGGAGGACTCTTCGGGGGAGACCCAGTACTTC. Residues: CAREDSSGETQYF.